These 14 T cell receptor beta chains were sequenced from one sample in a study of graft-versus-host responses after intestinal transplantation. Sequencing was performed with immunoSEQ multiplex PCR; in TCRdb, only in-frame clones are kept and a portion is missing. The sample gives 99,000 or so clones, around 93% of which show up once; around 0.067% is in the top ten. Their antigens are not known. The source was unstimulated CD8+ T cells sorted from spleen or lymph node cells, collected before transplant. The receptors here all came from a human donor who was the organ donor for an intestinal transplant.

The chain is built from TRBV5-6 and TRBJ2-3; 9 bases match TRBD1. The CDR3 is made up of 14 amino acids. Per germline, CDR1 SGHDT and CDR2 YYEEEE. V shed 5 bases, J shed 8 bases, and the junction held 9 bases outside the gene matches. The CDR3: CASRDGQGPGTQYF. In nucleotides, the CDR3 is TGTGCCAGCAGGGATGGACAGGGGCCAGGTACGCAGTATTTT.

V is TRBV5-4 and J is TRBJ2-1; 7 bases line up with TRBD1. The V gene's germline CDR1 is SGHNT and CDR2 YYREEE (reference sequence). V was pared by 2 bases and J by 2 bases, with 7 bases of the junction left unmatched. The CDR3 runs to 16 residues. CDR3 DNA: TGTGCCAGCAGCTTCAGGGGACAGACGCCCTACAATGAGCAGTTCTTC. This sequence encodes CASSFRGQTPYNEQFF.

This clone is a singleton in its sample. The chain joins TRBV5-6 to TRBJ2-3; maybe TRBD1 (5 bases). Trimming shortened V by 4 bases and J by 2 bases, and 8 bases separated the two germline ends. The CDR3 covers 13 residues. Germline loops: CDR1 SGHDT, CDR2 YYEEEE. CDR3 in amino acids: CASSQGYTDTQYF. The CDR3 nucleotides are TGTGCCAGCAGCCAGGGATACACAGATACGCAGTATTTT. The full variable domain, completed using reference TRBV5-6 and TRBJ2-3, is DAGVTQSPTHLIKTRGQQVTLRCSPKSGHDTVSWYQQALGQGPQFIFQYYEEEERQRGNFPDRFSGHQFPNYSSELNVNALLLGDSALYLCASSQGYTDTQYFGPGTRLTVL.

This chain links TRBV28 with TRBJ2-7, with 7 bases fitting TRBD1. V lost 5 bases and J lost 3; bases outside the gene matches: 4. CDR1 and CDR2 (germline): MDHEN, SYDVKM. The CDR3 runs to 13 residues. The CDR3 is CASSPRGYYEQYF. The CDR3 DNA follows: TGTGCCAGCAGTCCCAGGGGGTACTACGAGCAGTACTTC. Combining the CDR3 with reference TRBV28 and TRBJ2-7 gives the whole variable domain DVKVTQSSRYLVKRTGEKVFLECVQDMDHENMFWYRQDPGLGLRLIYFSYDVKMKEKGDIPEGYSVSREKKERFSLILESASTNQTSMYLCASSPRGYYEQYFGPGTRLTVT.

V gene TRBV4-1 combines with J gene TRBJ1-1; TRBD1 agrees at 8 bases. The J segment lost 5 bases and the V segment lost 0 bases, leaving 5 bases of the junction unmatched. In germline, CDR1 is MGHRA, CDR2 YSYEKL. The CDR3 covers 15 residues. CDR3 bases: TGCGCCAGCAGCCAAGATTCAGGGGGCGGTACTGAAGCTTTCTTT. Protein: CASSQDSGGGTEAFF.

This rearrangement joins TRBV27 to TRBJ1-5; 9 bases fit TRBD1. After removal of 5 bases from V and 1 base from J, the junction contained 3 bases not matched to a gene. The germline CDR1 and CDR2 sequences are MNHEY and SMNVEV (reference sequence). The CDR3 has 15 residues. CDR3 protein: CASSRGTGSNQPQHF. In nucleotides, the CDR3 is TGTGCCAGCAGTAGAGGGACAGGGAGCAATCAGCCCCAGCATTTT.

The sample holds a few counts of this clone. The chain joins TRBV30 to TRBJ1-3; D is unclear. Between the trimmed V and J ends, which lost 3 bases and 4 bases, there was a span of 10 bases. The germline CDR1 and CDR2 sequences are GTSNPN and SVGIG (reference sequence). The CDR3 is made up of 13 amino acids. The CDR3 coding sequence is TGTGCCTGGAGCGGCTTGCGGGGAAACACCATATATTTT. Its translation: CAWSGLRGNTIYF.

V and J are TRBV11-2 and TRBJ1-1, with 11 bases lining up with TRBD1. The germline V gene has CDR1 SGHAT and CDR2 FQNNGV. The junction had 4 bases not matched to a gene; V was cut back by 5 bases and J by 5 bases. This CDR3 has 14 residues. The CDR3 here is CASSDGTGGTEAFF. CDR3 sequence (DNA): TGTGCCAGCAGCGACGGGACAGGGGGGACTGAAGCTTTCTTT.

The J gene is TRBJ2-7, the V gene TRBV30; 10 bases fit TRBD1. This CDR3 is 14 amino acids long. The trim removed 4 bases at V and 4 bases at J, leaving 7 bases unmatched. Per germline, CDR1 GTSNPN and CDR2 SVGIG (reference sequence). This chain's CDR3 is CAWKRQGASYEQYF. The CDR3 DNA is TGTGCCTGGAAGAGACAGGGGGCTTCATACGAGCAGTACTTC.

This clone has only one observation. Here the CDR3 DNA reads TGTGCCATCAGTGATTCCTGGGACAGGGGCGGCCCAGATACGCAGTATTTT. Residues: CAISDSWDRGGPDTQYF. The chain uses TRBV10-3 and TRBJ2-3; the match to TRBD1 covers 10 bases. CDR1 and CDR2 from the germline V gene are ENHRY and SYGVKD. Unmatched junction bases numbered 10, after V lost 3 bases and J lost 4 bases. This CDR3 is built from 17 residues.

This clone was seen a single time. V gene TRBV7-9 combines with J gene TRBJ2-7; D may be TRBD2 (6 bases). This CDR3 region has 17 residues. CDR1 SEHNR and CDR2 FQNEAQ come from the germline V gene (reference sequence). V lost 0 bases and J lost 0, with 15 bases in between. The CDR3 loop is CASSLAGGLVYSYEQYF. Written as DNA, the CDR3 is TGTGCCAGCAGCTTAGCGGGGGGACTCGTTTACTCCTACGAGCAGTACTTC.

Worth noting for this clone: The junction differs from germline at one of its ends, possibly a read error. This chain uses TRBV5-5 with TRBJ2-5, with D perhaps matching TRBD1 (6 bases). This CDR3 region has 11 residues. In germline, CDR1 is SGHKS, CDR2 YYEKEE (reference sequence). CDR3 nucleotide sequence: TGTGCCAGCAGCCCAGGGGAGATCCAGTACTTC. Amino acids: CASSPGEIQYF.

This clone has a handful of counts. The rearrangement links TRBV10-2 to TRBJ1-2; 10 bases fit TRBD1. The CDR3 totals 13 residues. CDR1 is WSHSY, CDR2 SAAADI, per germline. The trim removed 6 bases at V and 4 bases at J, leaving 2 bases unmatched. CDR3 amino acids: CASRGDRGYGYTF. The CDR3 region has the DNA TGCGCCAGCAGGGGGGACAGGGGCTATGGCTACACCTTC.

This clone was seen once. This chain uses TRBV29-1 with TRBJ2-7, with D possibly being TRBD1 (7 bases). Germline CDR1 is SQVTM and CDR2 is ANQGSEA. V was clipped by 3 bases and J by 3 bases, with 15 bases between them. This CDR3 is built from 14 residues. CDR3 coding DNA: TGCAGCGTTGAGACCGGAGGGGGCTTCTACGAGCAGTACTTC. It is translated as CSVETGGGFYEQYF.